Listed below are T cell receptor beta chains from one sample, sequenced in a study of T cells in localized non-small cell lung cancer. Clones were read by immunoSEQ multiplex PCR, and TCRdb kept only the in-frame ones, dropping some. The table records roughly 34,000 clones, around 73% of them present only once. Sequenced material: peripheral blood, taken before any cancer treatment. The receptors come from a male donor at least 60 years old with stage II squamous cell lung carcinoma. Both conserved end residues are part of each CDR3. D genes are given only for firm matches. Clone size is stated in some rows and not others, as once, few, many or a class when expanded.

CDR3 DNA | CDR3 protein | clone size | J gene | D gene | V gene
TGTGCCAGCAGCCGTTACGAGACAGGGGGCACTGAAGCTTTCTTT | CASSRYETGGTEAFF | few | TRBJ1-1 | TRBD1 | TRBV4-2
TGTGCCAGCAGCTTTCCTACCGGTGGGCGGGGGCCCACAGATACGCAGTATTTT | CASSFPTGGRGPTDTQYF | - | TRBJ2-3 | - | TRBV7-3
TGTGCCAGCAGCCAACCCCCGGGGAACACTGAAGCTTTCTTT | CASSQPPGNTEAFF | - | TRBJ1-1 | - | TRBV7-9
TGTGCCAGCATCCCCAGGGACACAACTAATGAAAAACTGTTTTTT | CASIPRDTTNEKLFF | - | TRBJ1-4 | - | TRBV2
TGCGCCAGCAGTACCCGGGACAGGGGACGATATAGCAATCAGCCCCAGCATTTT | CASSTRDRGRYSNQPQHF | few | TRBJ1-5 | TRBD1 | TRBV10-1
TGTGCCAGCAGCGGGGGAGACAGTGGGGCAGGGGATGGGAAAAAACTGTTTTTT | CASSGGDSGAGDGKKLFF | - | TRBJ1-4 | - | TRBV9
TGTGCCAGCACCAGACAGGGAATCGGTGCGAGAGGCTACACCTTC | CASTRQGIGARGYTF | - | TRBJ1-2 | TRBD1 | TRBV16
TGCGCCAGCAGCTTGGGGACTAGCGGGGTCACAGATACGCAGTATTTT | CASSLGTSGVTDTQYF | - | TRBJ2-3 | TRBD2 | TRBV5-1
TGTGCCAGCAGTTTACTGATCCAAAATCAGCCCCAGCATTTT | CASSLLIQNQPQHF | few | TRBJ1-5 | - | TRBV28
TGTGCCAGCAGCGAAGGGCCGGTAGAGACCCAGTACTTC | CASSEGPVETQYF | once | TRBJ2-5 | - | TRBV9
TGTGCCAGCAGCTTAGGGAGGGCTACCGGGGAGCTGTTTTTT | CASSLGRATGELFF | - | TRBJ2-2 | - | TRBV13